This T cell receptor beta chain was captured in a study of cytomegalovirus exposure and HLA in healthy donors. The study, taken as a whole, reports: A later analysis reportedly identified an Asian-associated ancestry cluster as carrying fewer N-insertions than the roughly 720-donor mean. A missense variant in DCLRE1C was later tied to TCR beta V- and J-gene trimming.

Vbeta (60) and Jbeta (13) primers were used in the PCR. Using immunoSEQ multiplex PCR, the repertoire was profiled, and TCRdb retains in-frame clones only, with some absent. The sample holds approximately 90,000 clones, 60% to 85% seen once. This clone was recorded a few times. What it recognizes is unknown. The CDR3 has 13 residues. Deletions cut 5 bases from V and 6 bases from J, with 13 bases between. Germline V gene data show CDR1 as SGHVS and CDR2 as FQNEAQ. Each donor was nominally healthy when sampled (though unrecorded immune exposures were likely). V usage is TRBV7-8 and J usage is TRBJ2-5; perhaps TRBD1 as D (6 bases). The receptor was isolated from a woman aged 35 to 49 in good health and CMV-seronegative. Input material: PBMCs. CDR3: CASSLNRDQTQYF. DNA for the CDR3: TGTGCCAGCAGCCTAAACAGGGACCAGACCCAGTACTTC.